This is a list of T cell receptor beta chains from one sample in a study of T-cell memory formation after mild COVID-19. MiXCR, run by TCRdb on the 5' RACE reads, gives a single entry per CDR3 protein. The table shows about 82,000 distinct CDR3 sequences, with over 12% occurring only once. Input material: PBMCs or a T cell subset sorted from them (not recorded which). The receptors shown here come from a young man who had mild COVID-19 (a few samples of this study predate the infection). Cell type and time point are not known. Both conserved end residues are part of each CDR3. D genes are given only for firm matches. Not all rows give a size; the values are once, few, many and, for expanded clones, a class.

V gene,J gene,clone size,D gene,CDR3 length,CDR3 DNA,CDR3 protein
TRBV7-6,TRBJ2-1,few,TRBD2,14,TGTGCCAGCAGCTGGGGGGGGGCCTACAATGAGCAGTTCTTC,CASSWGGAYNEQFF
TRBV10-3,TRBJ1-4,few,TRBD1,16,TGTGCCATCAGTGAGGGACAGGGACCTAACGGTGAAAAACTGTTTTTT,CAISEGQGPNGEKLFF
TRBV4-1,TRBJ2-5,.,.,14,TGCGCCAGCAGCACCCTGACAGGCCAAGAGACCCAGTACTTC,CASSTLTGQETQYF
TRBV15,TRBJ1-3,few,TRBD1,14,TGTGCCACCAGTCCAGGGGGCTCTGGAAACACCATATATTTT,CATSPGGSGNTIYF
TRBV2,TRBJ2-5,.,.,13,TGTGCCAGCAGACCCGGAACAGACGAGACCCAGTACTTC,CASRPGTDETQYF
TRBV30,TRBJ2-1,.,.,14,TGTGCCTGGAGTAGCTGGGGGGCTTACAATGAGCAGTTCTTC,CAWSSWGAYNEQFF
TRBV5-5,TRBJ2-3,few,TRBD2,15,TGTGCCAGCACCACTAGCGGGTGGATCACAGATACGCAGTATTTT,CASTTSGWITDTQYF
TRBV4-3,TRBJ2-5,few,TRBD2,18,TGCGCCAGCAGCCAAGAGGTAGCGGGGACCAGGGCCCCGGAGACCCAGTACTTC,CASSQEVAGTRAPETQYF
TRBV7-9,TRBJ1-4,.,.,16,TGTGCCAGCAGCTTAGGAGGGGGAGCAACTAATGAAAAACTGTTTTTT,CASSLGGGATNEKLFF
TRBV4-2,TRBJ2-1,.,TRBD1,16,TGTGCCAGCAGCCCCCGGACAGGGGATTTGGGGAATGAGCAGTTCTTC,CASSPRTGDLGNEQFF
TRBV6-2/TRBV6-3,TRBJ2-1,.,TRBD1,17,TGTGCCAGCAGCTACCCCGGGACAGGGGGCAGCTACAATGAGCAGTTCTTC,CASSYPGTGGSYNEQFF
TRBV2,TRBJ2-5,.,.,16,TGTGCCAGCAGTGGGATTCCGGGACACGGGAGGGAGACCCAGTACTTC,CASSGIPGHGRETQYF
TRBV2,TRBJ2-3,.,TRBD2,20,TGTGCCCTGCCGCCCGGGACTAGCGGGGGGGATGCTGCTAGCACAGATACGCAGTATTTT,CALPPGTSGGDAASTDTQYF
TRBV5-6,TRBJ2-2,.,TRBD1,17,TGTGCCAGCAGCTTGGCGGCAGGGGGCTTGTACACCGGGGAGCTGTTTTTT,CASSLAAGGLYTGELFF
TRBV11-3,TRBJ2-5,few,.,15,TGTGCCAGCAGTTTGACTCCCGGATTGGGAGAGACCCAGTACTTC,CASSLTPGLGETQYF
TRBV4-1,TRBJ1-5,many,.,12,TGCGCCAGCAGCCACAGCAATCAGCCCCAGCATTTT,CASSHSNQPQHF
TRBV4-3,TRBJ1-1,many,TRBD1,15,TGCGCCAGCAGCCCCACCACAGGGGACGGCACTGAAGCTTTCTTT,CASSPTTGDGTEAFF
TRBV30,TRBJ1-2,few,.,13,TGTGCCTGGAGGCCGGGAGGGAGCTATGGCTACACCTTC,CAWRPGGSYGYTF
TRBV5-5,TRBJ1-5,few,.,16,TGTGCCAGCAGCCTTGAGGATCAGGTTAGCAATCAGCCCCAGCATTTT,CASSLEDQVSNQPQHF
TRBV7-6,TRBJ2-5,.,.,13,TGTGCCAGCAACGCAGGAGGACAAGAGACCCAGTACTTC,CASNAGGQETQYF
TRBV18,TRBJ1-1,.,TRBD1,14,TGTGCCAGCTCACCCTGGGACAGAATCACTGAAGCTTTCTTT,CASSPWDRITEAFF
TRBV5-1,TRBJ2-1,few,.,16,TGCGCCAGCAGCTTGGGGACCTTTCGGAGCTACAATGAGCAGTTCTTC,CASSLGTFRSYNEQFF
TRBV7-2,TRBJ2-1,few,.,19,TGTGCCAGCAGCTTAGTGGGATTGGGCGGGGGCCATAGGGTCAATGAGCAGTTCTTC,CASSLVGLGGGHRVNEQFF
TRBV12-3/TRBV12-4,TRBJ1-1,.,.,13,TGTGCCAGCAAGCCCGAGACAGGACTTGAAGCTTTCTTT,CASKPETGLEAFF
TRBV10-2,TRBJ2-7,few,TRBD1,13,TGCGCCAGCGCCCCGGGACAGACCTACGAGCAGTACTTC,CASAPGQTYEQYF
TRBV7-2,TRBJ2-3,.,.,13,TGTGCCAGCAGCTTAGTGCCCCTAGATACGCAGTATTTT,CASSLVPLDTQYF
TRBV20-1,TRBJ1-1,.,.,12,TGCAGTGCTAGATTCGCGAACACTGAAGCTTTCTTT,CSARFANTEAFF
TRBV7-9,TRBJ2-5,.,.,14,TGTGCCAGCAGCTTCAGGAACCACCAAGAGACCCAGTACTTC,CASSFRNHQETQYF
TRBV4-1,TRBJ1-1,few,.,14,TGCGCCAGCAGCCAAGGCTGGACGAACACTGAAGCTTTCTTT,CASSQGWTNTEAFF
TRBV20-1,TRBJ2-1,.,TRBD2,17,TGCAGTGCTAGAGACCGCGGACTAGCGGGGACCTACAATGAGCAGTTCTTC,CSARDRGLAGTYNEQFF
TRBV15,TRBJ1-5,.,.,13,TGTGCCACCAGCCCCAGCATAAAACAGCCCCAGCATTTT,CATSPSIKQPQHF
TRBV7-9,TRBJ1-2,few,.,16,TGTGCCAGCAGCCTCGGAGAAACCGACAGATACTATGGCTACACCTTC,CASSLGETDRYYGYTF
TRBV29-1,TRBJ2-1,few,.,10,TGCAGCGTTGTAGCCGCTGAGCAGTTCTTC,CSVVAAEQFF
TRBV7-8,TRBJ2-2,.,.,13,TGTGCCAGCAGCTTTCTACACACCGGGGAGCTGTTTTTT,CASSFLHTGELFF
TRBV9,TRBJ2-7,few,.,15,TGTGCCAGCAGCCCATCGGGGAGAAGCCCCTACGAGCAGTACTTC,CASSPSGRSPYEQYF
TRBV13,TRBJ1-5,few,.,15,TGTGCCAGCAGCCGACGCCGGGACGGGAATCAGCCCCAGCATTTT,CASSRRRDGNQPQHF
TRBV7-9,TRBJ1-5,.,.,14,TGTGCCAGCAGCTTGGGGCGGGGGAATCAGCCCCAGCATTTT,CASSLGRGNQPQHF
TRBV3-1,TRBJ1-1,.,TRBD1,14,TGTGCCAGCAGCTCGCCCGGGACAGGCGGTGAAGCTTTCTTT,CASSSPGTGGEAFF
TRBV11-2,TRBJ1-3,few,.,15,TGTGCCAGCAGCTTAGGTTGGAGGACTGGAAACACCATATATTTT,CASSLGWRTGNTIYF
TRBV28,TRBJ2-3,.,TRBD2,14,TGTGCCAGCAAGGTGGGACTAGTCACAGATACGCAGTATTTT,CASKVGLVTDTQYF
TRBV15,TRBJ2-1,few,TRBD1,13,TGTGCCACCAGCAGCAACAGGGGCGATGAGCAGTTCTTC,CATSSNRGDEQFF
TRBV3-1,TRBJ2-5,few,.,17,TGTGCCAGCAGCCATACTCACCGGGATCGCCTTTGGGAGACCCAGTACTTC,CASSHTHRDRLWETQYF
TRBV15,TRBJ2-3,few,.,15,TGTGCCACCAGCAGAGAGGCCGGGGGCACAGATACGCAGTATTTT,CATSREAGGTDTQYF
TRBV5-6,TRBJ2-7,few,.,11,TGTGCCAGCAGGTCGGCGGATGAGCAGTACTTC,CASRSADEQYF
TRBV7-8,TRBJ2-5,few,.,14,TGTGCCAGCAGCACCCCGATATCTCAAGAGACCCAGTACTTC,CASSTPISQETQYF
TRBV23-1,TRBJ1-6,many,TRBD1,16,TGCGCCAGCAGTCAGGCGGGACAGCAGGTTAATTCACCCCTCCACTTT,CASSQAGQQVNSPLHF
TRBV7-6,TRBJ1-3,.,.,15,TGTGCCAGCAGCTTAGGGCCCGGCTCTGGAAACACCATATATTTT,CASSLGPGSGNTIYF
TRBV2,TRBJ2-5,many,.,15,TGTGCCAGCAATGTTGGTGGGGGAACCCAAGAGACCCAGTACTTC,CASNVGGGTQETQYF
TRBV10-3,TRBJ2-7,few,.,14,TGTGCCATCAGTGTCTCGGGGAGGCCCTACGAGCAGTACTTC,CAISVSGRPYEQYF
TRBV6-4,TRBJ2-2,many,.,13,TGTGCCAGCAGTGACTCTAGCACCGGGGAGCTGTTTTTT,CASSDSSTGELFF
TRBV7-2,TRBJ2-1,few,TRBD2,14,TGTGCCACTCAGAGGGAGGGGCTCTACAATGAGCAGTTCTTC,CATQREGLYNEQFF
TRBV7-6,TRBJ2-1,few,.,12,TGTGCCAGCAGATTAACAAGGCATGAGCAGTTCTTC,CASRLTRHEQFF
TRBV2,TRBJ2-4,few,.,14,TGTGCCAGCTTAACCGGGACACCGAAAAACATTCAGTACTTC,CASLTGTPKNIQYF
TRBV11-3,TRBJ2-5,few,TRBD2,16,TGTGCCAGCAGCCCGGGGGCTAGCGGGGCGCAAGAGACCCAGTACTTC,CASSPGASGAQETQYF